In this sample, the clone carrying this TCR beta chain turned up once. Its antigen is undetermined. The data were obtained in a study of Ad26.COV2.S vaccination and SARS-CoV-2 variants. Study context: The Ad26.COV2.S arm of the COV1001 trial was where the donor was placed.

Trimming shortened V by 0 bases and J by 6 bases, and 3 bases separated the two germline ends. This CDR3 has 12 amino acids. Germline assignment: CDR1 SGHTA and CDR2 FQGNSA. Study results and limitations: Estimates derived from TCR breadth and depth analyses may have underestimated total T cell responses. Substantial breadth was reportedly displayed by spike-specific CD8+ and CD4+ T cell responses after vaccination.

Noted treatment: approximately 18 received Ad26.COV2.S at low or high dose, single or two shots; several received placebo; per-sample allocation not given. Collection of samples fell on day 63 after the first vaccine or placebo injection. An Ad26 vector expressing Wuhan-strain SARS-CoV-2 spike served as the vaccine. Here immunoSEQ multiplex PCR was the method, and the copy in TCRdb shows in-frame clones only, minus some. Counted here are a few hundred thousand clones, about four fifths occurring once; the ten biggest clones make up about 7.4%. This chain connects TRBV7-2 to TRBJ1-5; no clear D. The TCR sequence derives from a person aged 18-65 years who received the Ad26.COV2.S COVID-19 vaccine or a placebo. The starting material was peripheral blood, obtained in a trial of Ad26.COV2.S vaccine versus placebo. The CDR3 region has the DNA TGTGCCAGCAGCTTAGCTCTTCAGCCCCAGCATTTT. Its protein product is CASSLALQPQHF.